The clone carrying this T cell receptor beta chain came up a few times. Its cognate antigen is unknown. This sample is drawn from a study of T-cell reconstitution after alpha-beta-depleted transplantation in children. Findings of the study overall: The authors attributed T-cell counts and diversity one year after transplant mostly to newly produced T cells.

The V gene's germline CDR1 is DFQATT and CDR2 SNEGSKA (reference sequence). Trimming stripped 3 bases from V and 3 bases from J, with 12 bases between. CDR3 size: 13 residues. Library preparation (for TCRbeta) was performed with unique molecular identifiers. One entry per CDR3 protein results from TCRdb running MiXCR on the PCR reads. Among approximately 520,000 distinct CDR3 sequences listed, more than 9.5% were seen once. Sequencing was performed on PBMCs, mostly from graft donor cells, taken 180 days after TCRalphabeta/CD19-depleted stem cell transplant. The chain links TRBV20-1 to TRBJ2-7; either TRBD1 or TRBD2 may supply D (5 bases each). This clonotype originated in a female patient under 10 years old who had a stem cell transplant for aplastic anemia, so the T cells may come from the graft donor. The CDR3 loop reads CSASGTAHYEQYF. In DNA form, the CDR3 reads TGCAGTGCTAGCGGGACGGCGCACTACGAGCAGTACTTC.